This T cell receptor beta chain was sequenced for a study of blood T cell repertoires in COVID-19. Study at large: COVID-19 samples, acute and convalescent, were from the United States, Italy and Spain. Nucleic acid was either cDNA or gDNA, and it came from T cells, B-cell-depleted T cells, or PBMCs.

Original handling: Amplification of reference gene primers provided the estimated nucleated cell counts. This table comes from immunoSEQ multiplex PCR, and its TCRdb copy is limited to in-frame clones, with some not included. V and J calls and clone size are those listed in that table; D and trimming were worked out from the DNA. Counted here are 150,000 to 200,000 clones, around 87% occurring once; the ten biggest clones make up over 3.5%. With 5 bases clipped from V and 3 bases from J, the junction kept 6 bases outside the gene matches. Looked up from germline, CDR1 is SGHRS and CDR2 is YFSETQ. The CDR3 loop spans 15 amino acids.

The receptor's source is a man younger than 30 with active or convalescent COVID-19. The chain employs TRBV5-1 and TRBJ2-1; 9 nucleotides match TRBD1. The sequencing sample was made of peripheral blood. The CDR3 reads CASRNGTGHYNEQFF. In DNA, the CDR3 is TGCGCCAGCAGGAACGGGACAGGGCACTACAATGAGCAGTTCTTC.